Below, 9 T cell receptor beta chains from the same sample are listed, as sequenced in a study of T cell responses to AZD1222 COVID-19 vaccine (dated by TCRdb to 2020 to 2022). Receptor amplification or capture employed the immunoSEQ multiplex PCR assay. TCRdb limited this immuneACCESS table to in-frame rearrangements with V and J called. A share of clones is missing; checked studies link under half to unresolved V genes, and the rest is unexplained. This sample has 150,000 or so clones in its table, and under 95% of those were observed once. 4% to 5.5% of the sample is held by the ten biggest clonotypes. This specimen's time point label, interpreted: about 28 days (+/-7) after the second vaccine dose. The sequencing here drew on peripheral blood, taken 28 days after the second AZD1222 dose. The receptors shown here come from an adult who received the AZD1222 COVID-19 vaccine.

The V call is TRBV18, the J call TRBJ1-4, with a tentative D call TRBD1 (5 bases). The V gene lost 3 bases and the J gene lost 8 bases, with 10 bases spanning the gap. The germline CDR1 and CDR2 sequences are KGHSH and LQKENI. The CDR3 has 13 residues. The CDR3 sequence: CASSPGQGEKLFF. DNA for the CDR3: TGTGCCAGCTCACCGGGCCAGGGCGAAAAACTGTTTTTT.

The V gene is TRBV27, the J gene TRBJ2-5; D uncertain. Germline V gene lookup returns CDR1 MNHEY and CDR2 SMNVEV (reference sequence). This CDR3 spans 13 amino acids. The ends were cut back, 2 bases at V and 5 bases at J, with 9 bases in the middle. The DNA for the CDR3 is TGTGCCAGCAGTTTAAACATGCGGGAGACCCAGTACTTC. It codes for CASSLNMRETQYF.

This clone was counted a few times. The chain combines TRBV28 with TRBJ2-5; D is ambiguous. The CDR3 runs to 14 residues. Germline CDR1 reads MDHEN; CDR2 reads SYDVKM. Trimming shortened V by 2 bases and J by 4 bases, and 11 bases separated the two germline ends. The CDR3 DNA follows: TGTGCCAGCAGTTTAGAGAGCGTAGGAGAGACCCAGTACTTC. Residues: CASSLESVGETQYF.

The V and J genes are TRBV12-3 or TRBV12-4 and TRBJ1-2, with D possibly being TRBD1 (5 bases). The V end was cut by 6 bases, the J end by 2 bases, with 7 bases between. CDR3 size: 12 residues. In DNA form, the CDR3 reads TGTGCCAGCAGCGACAGAAACTATGGCTACACCTTC. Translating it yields CASSDRNYGYTF.

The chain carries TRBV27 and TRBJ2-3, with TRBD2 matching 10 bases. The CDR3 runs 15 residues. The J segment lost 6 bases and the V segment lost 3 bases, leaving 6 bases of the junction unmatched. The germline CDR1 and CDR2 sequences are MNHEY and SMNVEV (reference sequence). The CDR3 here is CASSLRLAGVDTQYF. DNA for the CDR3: TGTGCCAGCAGTTTGCGGCTAGCGGGAGTGGATACGCAGTATTTT.

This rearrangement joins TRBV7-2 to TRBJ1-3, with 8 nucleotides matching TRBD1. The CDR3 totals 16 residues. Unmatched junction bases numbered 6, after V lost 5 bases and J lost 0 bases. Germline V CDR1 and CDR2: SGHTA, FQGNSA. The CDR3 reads CASSPGGAGSGNTIYF. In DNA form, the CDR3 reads TGTGCCAGCAGCCCAGGGGGCGCCGGCTCTGGAAACACCATATATTTT.

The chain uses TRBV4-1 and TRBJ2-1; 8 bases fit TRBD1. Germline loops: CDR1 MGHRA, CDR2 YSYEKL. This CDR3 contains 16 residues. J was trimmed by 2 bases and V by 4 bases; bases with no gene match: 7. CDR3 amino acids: CASSRYRGDPYNEQFF. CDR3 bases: TGCGCCAGCAGCCGCTACAGGGGGGACCCCTACAATGAGCAGTTCTTC.

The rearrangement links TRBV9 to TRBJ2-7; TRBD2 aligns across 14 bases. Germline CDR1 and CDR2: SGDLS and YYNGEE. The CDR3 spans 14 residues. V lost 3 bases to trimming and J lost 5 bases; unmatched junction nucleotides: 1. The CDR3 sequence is CASSGLAGGHEQYF. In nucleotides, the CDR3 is TGTGCCAGCAGCGGACTAGCGGGAGGGCACGAGCAGTACTTC.

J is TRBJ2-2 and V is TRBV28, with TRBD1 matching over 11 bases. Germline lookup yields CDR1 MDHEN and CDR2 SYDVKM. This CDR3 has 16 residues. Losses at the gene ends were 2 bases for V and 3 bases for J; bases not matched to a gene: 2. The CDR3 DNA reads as TGTGCCAGCAGTTTAGGACAGGGGGCTTACACCGGGGAGCTGTTTTTT. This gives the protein CASSLGQGAYTGELFF.